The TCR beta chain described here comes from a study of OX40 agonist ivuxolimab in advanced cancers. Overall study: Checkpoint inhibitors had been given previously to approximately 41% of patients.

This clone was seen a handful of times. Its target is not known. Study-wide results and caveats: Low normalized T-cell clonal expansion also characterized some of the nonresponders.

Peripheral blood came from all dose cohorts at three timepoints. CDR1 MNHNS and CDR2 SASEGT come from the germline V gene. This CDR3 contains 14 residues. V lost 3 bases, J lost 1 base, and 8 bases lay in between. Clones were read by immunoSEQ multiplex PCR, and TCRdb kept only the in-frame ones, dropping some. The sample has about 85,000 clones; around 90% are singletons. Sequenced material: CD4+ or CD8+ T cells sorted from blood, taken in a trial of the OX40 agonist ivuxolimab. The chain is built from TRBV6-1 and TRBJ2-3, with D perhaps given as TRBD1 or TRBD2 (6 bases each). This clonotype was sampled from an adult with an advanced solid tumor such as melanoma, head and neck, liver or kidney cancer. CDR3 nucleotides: TGTGCCAGCAGTGAGGGGGGCGGCACAGATACGCAGTATTTT. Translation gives CASSEGGGTDTQYF.